Listed below are T cell receptor beta chains from one sample, sequenced in a study of glioma-infiltrating T cells. MiXCR, applied by TCRdb to the multiplex PCR reads, yields one record per CDR3 protein. The sample contains a few hundred thousand distinct CDR3 sequences, more than 35% of which appear only once. What was sequenced was glioma tissue, nonneoplastic brain tissue, or PBMCs (not recorded which). All receptors derive from a human donor with low-grade glioma or glioblastoma, undergoing nonglioma brain surgery, or in good health (not recorded which). CDR3s include the opening cysteine and the closing phenylalanine or tryptophan. The order of the fields is J gene, V gene, D gene, clone size, CDR3 protein, CDR3 DNA. The D gene is left open where the match is weak. Only part of the rows carry a size: once, few, many, or a class if the clone is expanded.

j_call: TRBJ1-2; v_call: TRBV6-9; d_call: NA; clone_size: NA; cdr3_aa: CASSYTRVYDYTF; cdr3_nt: TGTGCCAGCAGTTACACACGGGTCTATGACTACACCTTC
j_call: TRBJ2-1; v_call: TRBV7-2; d_call: TRBD2; clone_size: few; cdr3_aa: CASSRTSGRGEQFF; cdr3_nt: TGTGCCAGCAGCCGGACTAGCGGGAGGGGAGAGCAGTTCTTC
j_call: TRBJ2-7; v_call: TRBV7-2; d_call: NA; clone_size: NA; cdr3_aa: CASSFVAESYEQYF; cdr3_nt: TGTGCCAGCAGCTTCGTAGCGGAATCCTACGAGCAGTACTTC
j_call: TRBJ1-5; v_call: TRBV27; d_call: NA; clone_size: NA; cdr3_aa: CASSPRGESLGDPQNF; cdr3_nt: TGTGCCAGCAGTCCAAGAGGGGAAAGTCTTGGTGATCCCCAGAATTTT
j_call: TRBJ1-1; v_call: TRBV15; d_call: NA; clone_size: many; cdr3_aa: CATSPRGGTEAFF; cdr3_nt: TGTGCCACCAGCCCCAGGGGAGGGACTGAAGCTTTCTTT
j_call: TRBJ2-1; v_call: TRBV15; d_call: NA; clone_size: NA; cdr3_aa: CATSRYKRALERFF; cdr3_nt: TGTGCCACCAGCAGATATAAGCGGGCCCTCGAGCGGTTCTTC
j_call: TRBJ2-5; v_call: TRBV7-9; d_call: NA; clone_size: NA; cdr3_aa: CASGGEEETQYF; cdr3_nt: TGTGCCAGCGGGGGAGAAGAGGAGACCCAGTACTTC
j_call: TRBJ1-5; v_call: TRBV20-1; d_call: NA; clone_size: many; cdr3_aa: CSAIQYSNQPQHF; cdr3_nt: TGCAGTGCTATACAATATAGCAATCAGCCCCAGCATTTT
j_call: TRBJ2-5; v_call: TRBV2; d_call: NA; clone_size: few; cdr3_aa: CASSESGIQETQYF; cdr3_nt: TGTGCCAGCAGTGAATCGGGTATCCAAGAGACCCAGTACTTC
j_call: TRBJ1-4; v_call: TRBV6-2/TRBV6-3; d_call: NA; clone_size: NA; cdr3_aa: CASSYAAGAERLFF; cdr3_nt: TGTGCCAGCAGTTACGCGGCCGGTGCGGAAAGACTGTTTTTT
j_call: TRBJ1-1; v_call: TRBV20-1; d_call: TRBD1; clone_size: once; cdr3_aa: CSARGQGAIPYTEAFF; cdr3_nt: TGCAGTGCTAGAGGACAGGGGGCGATCCCGTACACTGAAGCTTTCTTT
j_call: TRBJ2-7; v_call: TRBV4-1; d_call: NA; clone_size: NA; cdr3_aa: CASSQDHFYEQYF; cdr3_nt: TGCGCCAGCAGCCAAGACCACTTCTACGAGCAGTACTTC
j_call: TRBJ2-2; v_call: TRBV20-1; d_call: TRBD2; clone_size: few; cdr3_aa: CSARDAGGPQAGELFF; cdr3_nt: TGCAGTGCTAGAGATGCGGGGGGCCCCCAAGCCGGGGAGCTGTTTTTT
j_call: TRBJ1-2; v_call: TRBV19; d_call: TRBD1; clone_size: NA; cdr3_aa: CASSPRDRGRGGYTF; cdr3_nt: TGTGCCAGTAGTCCACGGGACAGGGGGCGCGGTGGCTACACCTTC
j_call: TRBJ2-2; v_call: TRBV11-2; d_call: NA; clone_size: NA; cdr3_aa: CASSLGRWLELFF; cdr3_nt: TGTGCCAGCAGCTTAGGCAGGTGGCTTGAGCTGTTTTTT
j_call: TRBJ2-1; v_call: TRBV6-2/TRBV6-3; d_call: NA; clone_size: NA; cdr3_aa: CASRRLTKRLIRTYNEQFF; cdr3_nt: TGTGCCAGCCGTCGGTTGACGAAAAGGTTAATCCGTACGTACAATGAGCAGTTCTTC
j_call: TRBJ2-5; v_call: TRBV11-2; d_call: NA; clone_size: NA; cdr3_aa: CASSLDLRQGRGGRQETQYF; cdr3_nt: TGTGCCAGCAGCTTAGATCTACGACAGGGAAGGGGTGGGAGGCAAGAGACCCAGTACTTC
j_call: TRBJ2-2; v_call: TRBV20-1; d_call: TRBD1; clone_size: few; cdr3_aa: CSALGQANTGELFF; cdr3_nt: TGCAGTGCTCTAGGACAGGCGAACACCGGGGAGCTGTTTTTT
j_call: TRBJ2-7; v_call: TRBV27; d_call: NA; clone_size: NA; cdr3_aa: CASSTQGLGYEQYF; cdr3_nt: TGTGCCAGCAGTACTCAGGGTTTAGGCTACGAGCAGTACTTC
j_call: TRBJ2-7; v_call: TRBV28; d_call: NA; clone_size: NA; cdr3_aa: CASSADSSSCEQYF; cdr3_nt: TGTGCCAGCAGTGCAGACAGTTCCTCCTGCGAGCAGTACTTC
j_call: TRBJ2-1; v_call: TRBV20-1; d_call: NA; clone_size: NA; cdr3_aa: CSTRAGYGYNEQFF; cdr3_nt: TGCAGTACTAGAGCAGGATACGGGTACAATGAGCAGTTCTTC
j_call: TRBJ2-7; v_call: TRBV7-8; d_call: TRBD2; clone_size: NA; cdr3_aa: CASLTRGGYEQYF; cdr3_nt: TGTGCCAGCCTTACGCGGGGAGGGTACGAGCAGTACTTC
j_call: TRBJ2-7; v_call: TRBV4-3; d_call: TRBD1; clone_size: few; cdr3_aa: CASSQDPGQGSHEQYF; cdr3_nt: TGCGCCAGCAGCCAAGACCCCGGACAGGGATCCCACGAGCAGTACTTC
j_call: TRBJ1-1; v_call: TRBV12-3/TRBV12-4; d_call: NA; clone_size: many; cdr3_aa: CASSLVGTEAFF; cdr3_nt: TGTGCCAGCAGCCTAGTTGGGACTGAAGCTTTCTTT
j_call: TRBJ1-2; v_call: TRBV5-4; d_call: NA; clone_size: NA; cdr3_aa: CASSSGQTFYGYTF; cdr3_nt: TGTGCCAGCAGCTCCGGACAGACATTCTATGGCTACACCTTC
j_call: TRBJ2-7; v_call: TRBV6-1; d_call: NA; clone_size: few; cdr3_aa: CASRPAGTGHYEQYF; cdr3_nt: TGTGCCAGCAGACCCGCCGGGACGGGCCACTACGAGCAGTACTTC
j_call: TRBJ2-7; v_call: TRBV20-1; d_call: NA; clone_size: few; cdr3_aa: CSARFVSSYEQYF; cdr3_nt: TGCAGTGCTAGGTTCGTTTCCTCCTACGAGCAGTACTTC
j_call: TRBJ2-1; v_call: TRBV15; d_call: TRBD2; clone_size: NA; cdr3_aa: CATSRDRRGASNEQFF; cdr3_nt: TGTGCCACCAGCAGAGATCGGCGGGGGGCTTCCAATGAGCAGTTCTTC
j_call: TRBJ2-6; v_call: TRBV7-2; d_call: TRBD2; clone_size: few; cdr3_aa: CASSPGGGKAGANVLTF; cdr3_nt: TGTGCCAGCAGCCCCGGGGGGGGCAAAGCTGGGGCCAACGTCCTGACTTTC
j_call: TRBJ2-7; v_call: TRBV28; d_call: NA; clone_size: few; cdr3_aa: CASSRGPSPYEQYF; cdr3_nt: TGTGCCAGCAGTCGGGGACCCTCCCCATACGAGCAGTACTTC
j_call: TRBJ1-5; v_call: TRBV4-1; d_call: NA; clone_size: NA; cdr3_aa: CASSQAMEQPQHF; cdr3_nt: TGCGCCAGCAGCCAAGCGATGGAACAGCCCCAGCATTTT
j_call: TRBJ1-2; v_call: TRBV10-3; d_call: TRBD1; clone_size: few; cdr3_aa: CAIRPGQGSRDGYTF; cdr3_nt: TGTGCCATCAGGCCGGGACAGGGAAGTCGAGATGGCTACACCTTC
j_call: TRBJ1-1; v_call: TRBV20-1; d_call: NA; clone_size: many; cdr3_aa: CSARLGDLNTEAFF; cdr3_nt: TGCAGTGCTAGATTGGGAGATTTGAACACTGAAGCTTTCTTT
j_call: TRBJ2-5; v_call: TRBV4-3; d_call: NA; clone_size: few; cdr3_aa: CASSQEGVAGETQYF; cdr3_nt: TGCGCCAGCAGCCAAGAGGGCGTAGCCGGGGAGACCCAGTACTTC
j_call: TRBJ1-4; v_call: TRBV27; d_call: NA; clone_size: many; cdr3_aa: CASSSLAFEKLFF; cdr3_nt: TGTGCCAGCAGTTCTCTCGCCTTTGAAAAACTGTTTTTT
j_call: TRBJ2-7; v_call: TRBV6-2/TRBV6-3; d_call: TRBD2; clone_size: NA; cdr3_aa: CASSQGLGGYEQYF; cdr3_nt: TGTGCCAGCAGCCAGGGACTAGGGGGTTACGAGCAGTACTTC
j_call: TRBJ1-1; v_call: TRBV28; d_call: TRBD1; clone_size: few; cdr3_aa: CASSDSSTGEGEPTEAFF; cdr3_nt: TGTGCCAGCAGTGACTCCTCGACAGGGGAAGGGGAGCCTACTGAAGCTTTCTTT
j_call: TRBJ1-6; v_call: TRBV27; d_call: TRBD1; clone_size: many; cdr3_aa: CASSNDRANSPLHF; cdr3_nt: TGTGCCAGCAGCAACGACAGGGCTAATTCACCCCTCCACTTT
j_call: TRBJ2-7; v_call: TRBV5-4; d_call: TRBD2; clone_size: NA; cdr3_aa: CASRLAGGTYEQYF; cdr3_nt: TGTGCCAGCAGGCTAGCGGGGGGCACGTACGAGCAGTACTTC
j_call: TRBJ2-1; v_call: TRBV27; d_call: NA; clone_size: many; cdr3_aa: CASSLGRNFYNEQFF; cdr3_nt: TGTGCCAGCAGTTTGGGGCGGAACTTCTACAATGAGCAGTTCTTC
j_call: TRBJ2-1; v_call: TRBV12-5; d_call: TRBD2; clone_size: NA; cdr3_aa: CASGFLLAGGSTEQFF; cdr3_nt: TGTGCTAGTGGTTTCCTACTAGCGGGAGGTTCCACTGAGCAGTTCTTC
j_call: TRBJ2-7; v_call: TRBV3-1; d_call: NA; clone_size: NA; cdr3_aa: CASSGRPFDEQYF; cdr3_nt: TGTGCCAGCAGCGGCCGCCCCTTCGACGAGCAGTACTTC
j_call: TRBJ2-5; v_call: TRBV3-1; d_call: TRBD2; clone_size: few; cdr3_aa: CASSRTRPREETQYF; cdr3_nt: TGTGCCAGCAGCCGGACTAGACCCCGAGAAGAGACCCAGTACTTC
j_call: TRBJ2-1; v_call: TRBV11-1; d_call: TRBD1; clone_size: NA; cdr3_aa: CASSLDLGDRGVNEQFF; cdr3_nt: TGTGCCAGCAGCTTAGACTTAGGGGACAGGGGTGTCAATGAGCAGTTCTTC
j_call: TRBJ2-1; v_call: TRBV11-2; d_call: TRBD2; clone_size: few; cdr3_aa: CASTGTRGTDEQFF; cdr3_nt: TGTGCCAGCACCGGGACTAGAGGCACGGATGAGCAGTTCTTC
j_call: TRBJ2-1; v_call: TRBV28; d_call: NA; clone_size: few; cdr3_aa: CASSFNKQFF; cdr3_nt: TGTGCCAGCAGTTTTAATAAGCAGTTCTTC
j_call: TRBJ2-5; v_call: TRBV25-1; d_call: NA; clone_size: many; cdr3_aa: CASSEPGTLETQYF; cdr3_nt: TGTGCCAGCAGTGAACCCGGGACTTTGGAGACCCAGTACTTC
j_call: TRBJ2-3; v_call: TRBV5-5; d_call: NA; clone_size: few; cdr3_aa: CASSLEQVGYNTQYF; cdr3_nt: TGTGCCAGCAGCTTGGAGCAGGTGGGATATAATACGCAGTATTTT
j_call: TRBJ1-2; v_call: TRBV5-1; d_call: TRBD1; clone_size: once; cdr3_aa: CASSLAMGQGYGYTF; cdr3_nt: TGCGCCAGCAGCTTGGCAATGGGACAGGGCTATGGCTACACCTTC
j_call: TRBJ2-7; v_call: TRBV20-1; d_call: TRBD2; clone_size: NA; cdr3_aa: CSASTTLRGSYNEQYF; cdr3_nt: TGCAGTGCTAGTACTACTTTGCGGGGGTCCTACAATGAGCAGTACTTC
j_call: TRBJ2-7; v_call: TRBV5-6; d_call: NA; clone_size: NA; cdr3_aa: CASSLRTRSYEQYF; cdr3_nt: TGTGCCAGCAGCTTACGGACGAGATCCTACGAGCAGTACTTC
j_call: TRBJ1-2; v_call: TRBV6-5; d_call: NA; clone_size: many; cdr3_aa: CASSYSLGGYTF; cdr3_nt: TGTGCCAGCAGTTACAGTCTTGGTGGCTACACCTTC
j_call: TRBJ2-5; v_call: TRBV28; d_call: NA; clone_size: NA; cdr3_aa: CASSSPGRRLETQYF; cdr3_nt: TGTGCCAGCAGTTCCCCGGGCCGGCGCCTAGAGACCCAGTACTTC
j_call: TRBJ2-7; v_call: TRBV6-2/TRBV6-3; d_call: TRBD2; clone_size: many; cdr3_aa: CASSYSRTSGSYEQYF; cdr3_nt: TGTGCCAGCAGTTACTCCAGGACTAGCGGGAGCTACGAGCAGTACTTC
j_call: TRBJ2-7; v_call: TRBV7-2; d_call: NA; clone_size: NA; cdr3_aa: CASSLVGGLDEQYF; cdr3_nt: TGTGCCAGCAGCTTAGTTGGTGGGCTCGACGAGCAGTACTTC
j_call: TRBJ1-5; v_call: TRBV4-3; d_call: NA; clone_size: few; cdr3_aa: CASSPDYRQSNQPQHF; cdr3_nt: TGCGCCAGCAGCCCGGACTATAGACAGAGCAATCAGCCCCAGCATTTT
j_call: TRBJ2-3; v_call: TRBV20-1; d_call: NA; clone_size: NA; cdr3_aa: CSAQPGQSRGQPQYF; cdr3_nt: TGCAGTGCGCAGCCGGGACAATCTAGAGGTCAGCCCCAGTATTTT
j_call: TRBJ1-5; v_call: TRBV6-1; d_call: NA; clone_size: few; cdr3_aa: CASSENPDRMGNQPQHF; cdr3_nt: TGTGCCAGCAGTGAAAACCCCGACAGAATGGGTAATCAGCCCCAGCATTTT
j_call: TRBJ2-5; v_call: TRBV7-2; d_call: NA; clone_size: many; cdr3_aa: CASSSGFGQETQYF; cdr3_nt: TGTGCCAGCAGCTCAGGGTTCGGCCAAGAGACCCAGTACTTC
j_call: TRBJ2-5; v_call: TRBV3-1; d_call: NA; clone_size: NA; cdr3_aa: CASSQEVETQYF; cdr3_nt: TGTGCCAGCAGCCAAGAGGTAGAGACCCAGTACTTC